This T cell receptor (beta chain) was captured in a study of PD-L1 blockade in urothelial cancer. Study context: Blood analyses occurred 3 weeks (second dose) and 6 weeks post treatment start. There were a median of around 140,000 T cells in blood samples.

The time point: pretreatment peripheral blood. Sequencing was performed with immunoSEQ multiplex PCR; in TCRdb, only in-frame clones are kept and a portion is missing. The data show tens of thousands of clones, more than 75% seen once. Trimming took off 7 bases at V and 3 bases at J, with 16 bases between the two ends. Looked up from germline, CDR1 is MDHEN and CDR2 is SYDVKM. The CDR3 is 15 residues long. This clone has just a few counts. The sequence was collected from a man aged 55 to 69 with urothelial cancer. Sample: PBMCs, taken around atezolizumab (anti-PD-L1) treatment. The genes are TRBV28 and TRBJ1-5; D may be TRBD1 (5 bases). The CDR3 loop reads CASIGFIGVNQPQHF. Here the CDR3 DNA reads TGTGCCAGCATTGGGTTCATAGGGGTCAATCAGCCCCAGCATTTT. Complete variable domain (other parts from reference TRBV28 and TRBJ1-5): DVKVTQSSRYLVKRTGEKVFLECVQDMDHENMFWYRQDPGLGLRLIYFSYDVKMKEKGDIPEGYSVSREKKERFSLILESASTNQTSMYLCASIGFIGVNQPQHFGDGTRLSIL.